Below, one T cell receptor (beta chain) is given with its context. This clonotype was recorded at least ten times. The antigen this receptor binds is unknown. The sample holds no much larger clone one base away, and base qualities are not on file. This specimen belongs to a study of read filtering for tumor transcriptome and immune sequencing (dated by TCRdb to about 2020). Regarding the study in general: The cohort had fewer than 20 male and approximately 15 female patients with a mean age of around 69 years, ranging from roughly 45 to 85. Under revised international staging, about 8 patients fell into R-ISS I, more than 15 into R-ISS II and 7 into R-ISS III. Whole-transcriptome libraries were prepared with the TruSeq RNA Access Library Prep Kit after DNase treatment. Per sample, about 4.05 to 10.27 million TCR-region mapped reads were obtained with IR-seq, compared with only 85 to 1273 with RNA-seq. Using the same bone marrow samples, the study compared TCR repertoires obtained by targeted immune repertoire sequencing with those obtained by bulk whole-transcriptome sequencing. A main aim was a read-filtering strategy for immune repertoire data, specifically whether clonotypes supported by a single read should be removed.

The Immunoverse kit was used to build TCR libraries from around 420 ng RNA, with molecular barcoded adaptors covering alpha/delta and beta/gamma chains. TCR library preparation used the same RNA that was used for transcriptome sequencing. Sequencing of the TCR libraries was done on an Illumina HiSeq 4000 with 2 x 150 cycles. Per the authors' processing: MiXCR aligned TCR reads to human V, D, J and C references and assembled the aligned reads into CDR3 clonotypes, with quality filtering and error correction included. The tcR package in R was used for analysis of clonotype counts and gene usage diversity. For inspection of raw mapping reads, RNA-seq reads were mapped by STAR aligner version 2.5.3a onto GRCh37 of the human genome. To test how sequencing depth affects detected clonotypes, IR-seq fastq files were randomly downsampled with Seqtk 1.3. TCRdb reprocessing: public reads trimmed at Q25 with fastp, clones called with MiXCR, in-frame beta chains kept. Rows with one shared CDR3 protein collapse into an entry with the most common genes and DNA. Clone size and V and J calls follow TCRdb, not the original study. The table for this sample lists some 130,000 distinct CDR3 sequences; 13% of them were counted only once. Of the sample, more than 9.5% is held by the ten largest clones.

Unmatched junction bases come to 4, with V trimmed by 4 bases and J by 11 bases. For CDR1 and CDR2, the germline V gene lists SGHDT and YYEEEE. From cysteine to phenylalanine, the CDR3 is 12 amino acids long. CDR3 DNA only is kept here, 36 bases in frame from base 1. Results and caveats for the whole study, not just this receptor: Compared with RNA-seq, IR-seq captured clonotypes at much higher depth and more reliably, and a smaller IR-seq throughput was enough to identify most shared clonotypes. The sorted CD138-negative fraction was a mixed bone marrow immune population, not purified T cells. In IR-seq, 80% to 85% of clonotypes but roughly 4% of total reads were represented by single-read clonotypes, whereas in RNA-seq, about 70% of clonotypes and around 45% of reads were represented by single-read clonotypes. The correlation between IR-seq and RNA-seq shared clonotype proportions was increased by removal of single-read clonotypes.

Every patient had bone marrow sampled at the time of active disease. Bone marrow mononuclear cells were isolated by Ficoll-Hypaque density gradient centrifugation. Myeloma plasma cells were removed and CD138-negative cells were collected by negative selection after labeling with CD138 magnetic microbeads on a MACS separator. Purity of the isolated cells was checked by flow cytometry on an Attune NxT using CD138 antibodies. Total RNA was extracted using TRIzol reagent and was quantified on a NanoDrop spectrophotometer. Paired RNA-seq and IR-seq were performed on each patient's CD138-negative bone marrow sample.

The TCR sequence derives from a donor at least 40 years old with multiple myeloma. Sequencing was done on a sample of a population of CD138-negative cells sorted from bone marrow. This specimen's cell subset or site label, per the study, means: bone marrow mononuclear cells depleted of CD138+ plasma/myeloma cells by negative magnetic selection. This chain joins TRBV5-6 to TRBJ1-1, and TRBD1 aligns with 11 junction nucleotides. For the CDR3, the sequence is CASSRDRGSAFF. The DNA is TGTGCCAGCAGCCGGGACAGGGGGTCGGCTTTCTTT.